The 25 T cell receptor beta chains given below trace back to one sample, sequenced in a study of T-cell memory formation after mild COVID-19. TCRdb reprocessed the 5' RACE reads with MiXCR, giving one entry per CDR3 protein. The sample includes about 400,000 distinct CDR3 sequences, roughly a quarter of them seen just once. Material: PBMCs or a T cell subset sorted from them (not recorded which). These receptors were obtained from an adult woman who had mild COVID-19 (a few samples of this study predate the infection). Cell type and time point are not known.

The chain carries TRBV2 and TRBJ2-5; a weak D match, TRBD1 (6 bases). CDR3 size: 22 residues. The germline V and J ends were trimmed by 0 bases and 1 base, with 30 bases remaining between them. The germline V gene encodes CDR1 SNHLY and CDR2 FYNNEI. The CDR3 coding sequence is TGTGCCAGCAGTGAAGCGTGGGCTATCCCGGGCTACAGGGTACCCATCCAAGAGACCCAGTACTTC. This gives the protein CASSEAWAIPGYRVPIQETQYF.

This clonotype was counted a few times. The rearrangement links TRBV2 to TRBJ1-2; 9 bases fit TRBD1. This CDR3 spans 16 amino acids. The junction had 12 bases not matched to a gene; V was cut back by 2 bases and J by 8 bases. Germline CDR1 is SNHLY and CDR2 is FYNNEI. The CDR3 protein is CASSESVLGQGNGYTF. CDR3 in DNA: TGTGCCAGCAGTGAATCAGTGCTAGGACAGGGGAACGGCTACACCTTC.

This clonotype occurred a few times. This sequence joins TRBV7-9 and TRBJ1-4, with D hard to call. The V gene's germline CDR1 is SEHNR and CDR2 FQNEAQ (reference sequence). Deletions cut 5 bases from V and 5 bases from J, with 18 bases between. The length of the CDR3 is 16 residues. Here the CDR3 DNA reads TGTGCCAGCAGCACGGGCAGGACCGTCAAAAATGAAAAACTGTTTTTT. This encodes CASSTGRTVKNEKLFF. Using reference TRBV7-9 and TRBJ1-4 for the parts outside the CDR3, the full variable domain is DTGVSQNPRHKITKRGQNVTFRCDPISEHNRLYWYRQTLGQGPEFLTYFQNEAQLEKSRLLSDRFSAERPKGSFSTLEIQRTEQGDSAMYLCASSTGRTVKNEKLFFGSGTQLSVL.

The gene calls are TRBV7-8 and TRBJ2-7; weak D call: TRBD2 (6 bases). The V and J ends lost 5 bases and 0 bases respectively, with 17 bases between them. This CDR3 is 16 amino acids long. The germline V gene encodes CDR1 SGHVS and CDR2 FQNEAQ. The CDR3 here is CASSPPRLGSSYEQYF. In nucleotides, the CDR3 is TGTGCCAGCAGCCCGCCCCGACTAGGGAGCTCCTACGAGCAGTACTTC.

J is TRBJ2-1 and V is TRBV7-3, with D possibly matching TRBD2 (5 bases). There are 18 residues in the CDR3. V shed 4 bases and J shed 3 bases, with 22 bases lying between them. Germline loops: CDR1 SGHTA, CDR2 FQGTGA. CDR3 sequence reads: CASSSLSLRTPNYNEQFF. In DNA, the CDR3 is TGTGCCAGCAGCTCCCTAAGTCTTAGGACTCCAAACTACAATGAGCAGTTCTTC.

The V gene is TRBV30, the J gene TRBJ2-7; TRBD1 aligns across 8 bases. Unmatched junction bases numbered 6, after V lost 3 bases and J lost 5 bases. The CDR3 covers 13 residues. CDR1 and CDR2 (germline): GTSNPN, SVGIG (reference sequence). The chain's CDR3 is CAWSSQGANEQYF. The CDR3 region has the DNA TGTGCCTGGAGCTCCCAGGGGGCCAACGAGCAGTACTTC.

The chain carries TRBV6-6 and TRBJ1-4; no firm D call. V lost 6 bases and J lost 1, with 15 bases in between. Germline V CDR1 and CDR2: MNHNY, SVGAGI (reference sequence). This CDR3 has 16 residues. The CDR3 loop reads CASSPGPFGTNEKLFF. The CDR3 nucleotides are TGTGCCAGCAGCCCTGGACCGTTCGGAACTAATGAAAAACTGTTTTTT.

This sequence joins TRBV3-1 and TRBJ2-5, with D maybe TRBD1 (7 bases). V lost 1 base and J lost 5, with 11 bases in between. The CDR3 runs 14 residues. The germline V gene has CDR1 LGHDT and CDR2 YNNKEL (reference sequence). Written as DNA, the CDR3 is TGTGCCAGCAGCCAAGGGAGGGGGCTGGAGACCCAGTACTTC. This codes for CASSQGRGLETQYF.

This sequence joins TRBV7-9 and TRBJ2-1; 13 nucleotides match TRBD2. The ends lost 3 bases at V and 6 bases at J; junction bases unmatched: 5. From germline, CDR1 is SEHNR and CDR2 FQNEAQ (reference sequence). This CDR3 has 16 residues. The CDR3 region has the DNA TGTGCCAGCAGCTTTTCCCGGACTAGCGGGAGCAATGAGCAGTTCTTC. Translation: CASSFSRTSGSNEQFF.

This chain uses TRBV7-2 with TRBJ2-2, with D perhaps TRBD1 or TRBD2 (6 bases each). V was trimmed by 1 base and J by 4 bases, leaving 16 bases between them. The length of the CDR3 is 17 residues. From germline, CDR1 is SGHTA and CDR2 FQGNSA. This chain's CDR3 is CASSLGPGGGGTGELFF. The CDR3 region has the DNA TGTGCCAGCAGCTTAGGACCCGGAGGGGGTGGCACCGGGGAGCTGTTTTTT.

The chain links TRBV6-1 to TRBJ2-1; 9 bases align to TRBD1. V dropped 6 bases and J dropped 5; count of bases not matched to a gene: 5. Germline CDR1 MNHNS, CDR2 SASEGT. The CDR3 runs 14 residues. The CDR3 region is CASRTGGNDNEQFF. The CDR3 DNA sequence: TGTGCCAGCAGGACAGGGGGTAATGACAATGAGCAGTTCTTC.

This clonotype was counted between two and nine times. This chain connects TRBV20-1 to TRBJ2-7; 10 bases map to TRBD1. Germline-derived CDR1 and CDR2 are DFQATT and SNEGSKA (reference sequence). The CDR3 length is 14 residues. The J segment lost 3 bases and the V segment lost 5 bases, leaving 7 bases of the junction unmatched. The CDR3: CSAGRDRGYYEQYF. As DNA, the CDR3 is TGCAGTGCTGGCCGGGACAGGGGATACTACGAGCAGTACTTC.

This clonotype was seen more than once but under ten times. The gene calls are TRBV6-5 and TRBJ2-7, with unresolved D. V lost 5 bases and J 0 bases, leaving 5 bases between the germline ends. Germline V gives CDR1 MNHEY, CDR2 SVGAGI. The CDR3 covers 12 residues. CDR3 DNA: TGTGCCAGCAGTACAAACTCCTACGAGCAGTACTTC. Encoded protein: CASSTNSYEQYF.

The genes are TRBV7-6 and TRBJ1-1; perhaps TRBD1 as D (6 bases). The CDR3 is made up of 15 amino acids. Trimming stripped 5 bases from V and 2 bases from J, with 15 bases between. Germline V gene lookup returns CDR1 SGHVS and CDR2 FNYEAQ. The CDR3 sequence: CASSGEWGLNTEAFF. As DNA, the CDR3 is TGTGCCAGCAGCGGGGAGTGGGGGCTTAACACTGAAGCTTTCTTT.

The CDR3 sequence is CSVADYTEAFF. The CDR3, as DNA: TGCAGCGTCGCTGATTACACTGAAGCTTTCTTT. The chain is built from TRBV29-1 and TRBJ1-1, with D unresolved. Germline values: CDR1 SQVTM, CDR2 ANQGSEA. The CDR3 runs to 11 residues. V was pared by 6 bases and J by 3 bases, with 8 bases between.

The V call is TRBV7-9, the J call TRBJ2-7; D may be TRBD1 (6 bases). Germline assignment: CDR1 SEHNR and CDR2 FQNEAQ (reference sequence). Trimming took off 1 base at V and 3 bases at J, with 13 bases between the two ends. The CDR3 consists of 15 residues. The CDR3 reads CASSLEPGTNYEQYF. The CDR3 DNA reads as TGTGCCAGCAGCTTAGAGCCGGGGACAAACTACGAGCAGTACTTC.

This CDR3 is CATSDRTGGNEKLFF. CDR3 in DNA: TGTGCCACCAGTGACCGCACCGGCGGGAATGAAAAACTGTTTTTT. The rearrangement joins TRBV24-1 to TRBJ1-4; D is undetermined. The ends were cut back, 4 bases at V and 5 bases at J, with 13 bases in the middle. CDR3 length: 15 amino acids. Germline CDR1 and CDR2: KGHDR and SFDVKD.

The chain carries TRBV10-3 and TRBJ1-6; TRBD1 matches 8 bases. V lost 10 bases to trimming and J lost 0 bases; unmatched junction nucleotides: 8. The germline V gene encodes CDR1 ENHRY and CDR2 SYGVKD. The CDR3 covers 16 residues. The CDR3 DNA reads TGTGCCACACGGACAGGGCAGAGCTCCTATAATTCACCCCTCCACTTT. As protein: CATRTGQSSYNSPLHF.

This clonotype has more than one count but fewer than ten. CDR3 residues: CASSPPQGYGYTF. CDR3 sequence (DNA): TGTGCCAGCTCACCACCGCAGGGCTATGGCTACACCTTC. The chain joins TRBV18 to TRBJ1-2; D is perhaps TRBD1 (5 bases). This CDR3 has 13 amino acids. Trimming removed 0 bases at V and 4 bases at J, with 6 bases between. Germline values: CDR1 KGHSH, CDR2 LQKENI.

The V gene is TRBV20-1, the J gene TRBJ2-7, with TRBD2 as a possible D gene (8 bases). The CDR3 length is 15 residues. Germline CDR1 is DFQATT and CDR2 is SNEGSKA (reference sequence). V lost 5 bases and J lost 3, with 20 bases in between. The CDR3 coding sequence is TGCAGTGCTGCTCGGGGGGGACAGAACTACTACGAGCAGTACTTC. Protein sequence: CSAARGGQNYYEQYF.

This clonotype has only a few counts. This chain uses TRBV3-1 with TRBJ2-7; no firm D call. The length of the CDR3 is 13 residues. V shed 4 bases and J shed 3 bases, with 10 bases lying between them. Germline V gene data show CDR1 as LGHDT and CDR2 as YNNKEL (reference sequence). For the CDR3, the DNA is TGTGCCAGCAGCCGCACCGTTTTCTACGAGCAGTACTTC. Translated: CASSRTVFYEQYF.

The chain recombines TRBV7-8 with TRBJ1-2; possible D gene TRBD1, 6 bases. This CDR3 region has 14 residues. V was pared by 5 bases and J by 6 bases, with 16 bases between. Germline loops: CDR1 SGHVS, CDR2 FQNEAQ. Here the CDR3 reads CASSNEGGRDGYTF. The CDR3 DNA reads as TGTGCCAGCAGCAACGAGGGGGGTAGGGATGGCTACACCTTC.

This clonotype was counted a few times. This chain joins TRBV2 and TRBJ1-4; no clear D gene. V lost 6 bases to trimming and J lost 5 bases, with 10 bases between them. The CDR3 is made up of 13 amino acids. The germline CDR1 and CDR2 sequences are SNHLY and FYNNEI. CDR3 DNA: TGTGCCAGCAGACGGACCCGGAATGAAAAACTGTTTTTT. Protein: CASRRTRNEKLFF.

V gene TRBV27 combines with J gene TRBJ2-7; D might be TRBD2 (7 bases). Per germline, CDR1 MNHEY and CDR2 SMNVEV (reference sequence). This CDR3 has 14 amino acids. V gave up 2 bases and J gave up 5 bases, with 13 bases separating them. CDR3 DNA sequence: TGTGCCAGCAGTTTAAGGGGGGGGCGCGACGAGCAGTACTTC. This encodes CASSLRGGRDEQYF.

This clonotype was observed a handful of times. CDR3 loop: CASSMAGGTYEQYF. CDR3 DNA sequence: TGTGCCAGTAGTATGGCAGGGGGCACGTACGAGCAGTACTTC. The J gene is TRBJ2-7, the V gene TRBV19; 8 bases are a match to TRBD1. V lost 3 bases and J lost 4; bases outside the gene matches: 5. CDR1 LNHDA and CDR2 SQIVND come from the germline V gene (reference sequence). There are 14 residues in the CDR3.